The 10 T cell receptor beta chains in this list originate from one sample, sequenced in a study of shared clonotypes between healthy human individuals (dated by TCRdb to 2020 to 2022). For the CD8 naive samples, CD45RO-negative cells were positively selected for CCR7, yielding a CD45RA+CCR7+ population from which TemRA cells were excluded. The protocol used for the library was the immunoSEQ multiplex PCR assay. TCRdb stores this immuneACCESS table with in-frame sequences only. Part of the clones is absent; in the studies checked, under half of the shortfall reflects unresolved V genes, and no reason is known for the rest. Across this sample there are some 580,000 clones, with 95% to 98% seen only once. The ten top clones hold 0.3% of the sample. Sequenced: naive CD8+ T cells sorted from blood. The cell subset or site label on this specimen signifies: CD45RA+CCR7+. The receptor set was obtained from a man under 40 in good health.

The V gene is TRBV6-1, the J gene TRBJ2-1; 12 nucleotides match TRBD2. In germline, CDR1 is MNHNS, CDR2 SASEGT. The CDR3 contains 16 residues. Trimming cost V 4 bases and J 0 bases; bases outside gene matches: 1. CDR3 sequence reads: CASSASGRASYNEQFF. The CDR3 DNA reads TGTGCCAGCAGTGCTAGCGGGAGGGCCTCCTACAATGAGCAGTTCTTC.

The chain links TRBV27 to TRBJ2-7, with 11 positions matching TRBD2. After removal of 4 bases from V and 3 bases from J, the junction contained 5 bases not matched to a gene. The CDR3 extends over 15 amino acids. Germline V CDR1 and CDR2: MNHEY, SMNVEV (reference sequence). The CDR3 spells CASSSSGTSGYEQYF. The CDR3 DNA is TGTGCCAGCAGTTCCTCCGGGACTAGCGGCTACGAGCAGTACTTC.

The gene calls are TRBV28 and TRBJ2-7; perhaps TRBD1 as D (6 bases). The V gene lost 6 bases and the J gene lost 0 bases, with 18 bases spanning the gap. This CDR3 contains 16 residues. Germline V gene sequence: CDR1 MDHEN, CDR2 SYDVKM. The chain's CDR3 is CASRLDSPTFSYEQYF. In DNA form, the CDR3 reads TGTGCCAGCAGGTTGGACAGCCCGACGTTCTCCTACGAGCAGTACTTC.

The chain recombines TRBV7-9 with TRBJ2-7; no clear D gene. The germline V gene encodes CDR1 SEHNR and CDR2 FQNEAQ (reference sequence). Trimming removed 5 bases at V and 6 bases at J, with 17 bases between. The CDR3 runs to 14 residues. Here the CDR3 DNA reads TGTGCCAGCAGCGAAGGACGGACCGCCGGCGAGCAGTACTTC. This gives the protein CASSEGRTAGEQYF.

The gene calls are TRBV5-6 and TRBJ2-3, with 11 bases matching TRBD2. The length of the CDR3 is 16 residues. V gave up 4 bases and J gave up 1 base; unmatched junction bases: 5. Germline values: CDR1 SGHDT, CDR2 YYEEEE. CDR3 region: CASSERLAGRTDTQYF. The CDR3 nucleotides are TGTGCCAGCAGCGAACGACTAGCGGGACGCACAGATACGCAGTATTTT.

This chain connects TRBV4-3 to TRBJ2-3; possibly TRBD2 for D (6 bases). Trimming stripped 1 base from V and 6 bases from J, with 11 bases between. The CDR3 extends over 14 amino acids. Germline assignment: CDR1 LGHNA and CDR2 YSLEER. The CDR3 is CASSQVEGIDTQYF. DNA for the CDR3: TGCGCCAGCAGCCAAGTGGAGGGTATCGATACGCAGTATTTT.

The rearrangement joins TRBV6-1 to TRBJ2-1; TRBD2 aligns across 9 bases. The V gene end was trimmed by 10 bases and the J gene end by 0 bases; junction bases not matched to a gene: 4. CDR1 and CDR2 from the germline V gene are MNHNS and SASEGT. This CDR3 region has 14 residues. In DNA, the CDR3 is TGTGCCATCAGACTAGCGGACTCCTACAATGAGCAGTTCTTC. Residues: CAIRLADSYNEQFF.

This chain links TRBV29-1 with TRBJ2-1, with D possibly being TRBD2 (5 bases). Between the trimmed V and J ends, which lost 4 bases and 0 bases, there was a span of 16 bases. The germline V gene has CDR1 SQVTM and CDR2 ANQGSEA. The CDR3 is 16 residues long. DNA for the CDR3: TGCAGCGTTGCGGGGATAGCTGGGAGCTCCTACAATGAGCAGTTCTTC. It specifies CSVAGIAGSSYNEQFF.

This chain uses TRBV7-9 with TRBJ1-4; perhaps TRBD1 as D (5 bases). Trimming pared 2 bases from V and 4 bases from J, leaving 8 bases between. CDR1 SEHNR and CDR2 FQNEAQ come from the germline V gene (reference sequence). The length of the CDR3 is 14 residues. CDR3 loop: CASSLQGLNEKLFF. In DNA, the CDR3 is TGTGCCAGCAGCTTACAGGGCCTTAATGAAAAACTGTTTTTT.

This clone was counted once. The chain is built from TRBV19 and TRBJ1-1; D is ambiguous. The V end lost 8 bases, the J end lost 0 bases, and 13 bases lay between the germline ends. Germline V gene data show CDR1 as LNHDA and CDR2 as SQIVND (reference sequence). The CDR3 contains 14 residues. The CDR3 DNA is TGTGCCAGTTTACGGGAAGGGTTGAACACTGAAGCTTTCTTT. Translation gives CASLREGLNTEAFF.